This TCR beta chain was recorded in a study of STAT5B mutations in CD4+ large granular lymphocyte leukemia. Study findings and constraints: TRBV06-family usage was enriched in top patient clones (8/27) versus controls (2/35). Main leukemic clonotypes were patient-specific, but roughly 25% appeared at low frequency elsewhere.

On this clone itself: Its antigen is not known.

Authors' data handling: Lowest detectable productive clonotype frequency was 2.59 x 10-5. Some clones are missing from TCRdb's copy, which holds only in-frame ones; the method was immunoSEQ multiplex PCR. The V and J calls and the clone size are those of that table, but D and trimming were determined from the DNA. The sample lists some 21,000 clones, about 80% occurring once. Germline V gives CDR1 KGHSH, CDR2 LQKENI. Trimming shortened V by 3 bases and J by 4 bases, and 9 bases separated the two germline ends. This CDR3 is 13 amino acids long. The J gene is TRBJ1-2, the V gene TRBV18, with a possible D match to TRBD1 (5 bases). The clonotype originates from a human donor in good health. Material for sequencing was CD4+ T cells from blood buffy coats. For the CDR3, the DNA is TGTGCCAGCTCACCGGACAAAACCTATGGCTACACCTTC. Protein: CASSPDKTYGYTF.